The sequence of this TCR beta chain was determined in a study of shared clonotypes between healthy human individuals. Comment on this clone: Antigen unknown.

Division of CD4+ cells produced a CD45RA+ naive subset and a CD45RA-negative memory subset. Broader study findings: Rarefaction indicated that sorted-subset sequencing remained incomplete although depth was large.

Assay used: immunoSEQ multiplex PCR; TCRdb lists only in-frame clones, some missing. The sample includes more than 2 million clones, approximately 94% of them seen just once. V lost 0 bases, J lost 5 bases, and 8 bases stayed unmatched. This CDR3 has 17 amino acids. The germline CDR1 and CDR2 sequences are MGHRA and YSYEKL. Sequencing was carried out using naive CD4+ T cells sorted from blood. Subset defined: CD45RA+ positively selected. V is TRBV4-1 and J is TRBJ2-3; 10 nucleotides align to TRBD2. This sequence was found in a man aged 18-30 years in good health. The CDR3 is CASSQETAGGPVDTQYF. CDR3 coding DNA: TGCGCCAGCAGCCAAGAAACAGCGGGGGGGCCTGTAGATACGCAGTATTTT.